Shown below are 5 T cell receptor beta chains from a single sample sequenced in a study of cytomegalovirus exposure and HLA in healthy donors. PCR was performed using 60 Vbeta and 13 Jbeta primers. TCRdb keeps only in-frame clones here, not all; method: immunoSEQ multiplex PCR. The sample records roughly 86,000 clones, over 60% being singletons. Sequencing was done on a sample of PBMCs. All receptors come from a female donor in good health and CMV-seronegative.

The chain couples TRBV4-2 to TRBJ2-5, with D possibly matching TRBD1 (6 bases). The CDR3 has 14 amino acids. Trimming cost V 4 bases and J 2 bases, with 11 bases left between them. The V gene's germline CDR1 is LGHNA and CDR2 YNFKEQ. CDR3 nucleotides: TGTGCCAGCAGCCCTCAGGACAGTCAAGAGACCCAGTACTTC. This encodes CASSPQDSQETQYF.

A remark on this clone: Germline is not matched at one junction end, which may reflect a read error. The chain recombines TRBV7-9 with TRBJ2-7, with 10 bases fitting TRBD2. Germline CDR1 SEHNR, CDR2 FQNEAQ (reference sequence). This CDR3 has 13 residues. The chain's CDR3 is CSSSSGLAADLYF. Here the CDR3 DNA reads TGTTCCAGCAGCTCCGGACTAGCGGCAGATCTGTACTTC.

The chain carries TRBV27 and TRBJ2-5; D is uncertain. The V end lost 6 bases, the J end lost 5 bases, and 19 bases lay between the germline ends. This CDR3 region has 15 residues. Germline CDR1 reads MNHEY; CDR2 reads SMNVEV (reference sequence). As DNA, the CDR3 is TGTGCCAGCAGACCAGGCACGGCCTCGATGGAGACCCAGTACTTC. Its protein product is CASRPGTASMETQYF.

The gene calls are TRBV4-2 and TRBJ2-1; 7 nucleotides line up with TRBD2. Germline V gene sequence: CDR1 LGHNA, CDR2 YNFKEQ. The CDR3 length is 17 residues. J lost 2 bases, V lost 0 bases, and 7 bases had no gene match. The CDR3 protein is CASSQDLELATYNEQFF. The CDR3 DNA is TGTGCCAGCAGCCAAGATCTAGAACTAGCGACCTACAATGAGCAGTTCTTC.

The rearrangement links TRBV19 to TRBJ2-3, with a tentative D call TRBD1 (5 bases). The CDR3 runs 14 residues. From germline, CDR1 is LNHDA and CDR2 SQIVND (reference sequence). The germline V and J ends were trimmed by 5 bases and 2 bases, with 11 bases remaining between them. The CDR3, as DNA: TGTGCCAGTAGTCTTGGCAGGGCCACAGATACGCAGTATTTT. It yields the protein CASSLGRATDTQYF.